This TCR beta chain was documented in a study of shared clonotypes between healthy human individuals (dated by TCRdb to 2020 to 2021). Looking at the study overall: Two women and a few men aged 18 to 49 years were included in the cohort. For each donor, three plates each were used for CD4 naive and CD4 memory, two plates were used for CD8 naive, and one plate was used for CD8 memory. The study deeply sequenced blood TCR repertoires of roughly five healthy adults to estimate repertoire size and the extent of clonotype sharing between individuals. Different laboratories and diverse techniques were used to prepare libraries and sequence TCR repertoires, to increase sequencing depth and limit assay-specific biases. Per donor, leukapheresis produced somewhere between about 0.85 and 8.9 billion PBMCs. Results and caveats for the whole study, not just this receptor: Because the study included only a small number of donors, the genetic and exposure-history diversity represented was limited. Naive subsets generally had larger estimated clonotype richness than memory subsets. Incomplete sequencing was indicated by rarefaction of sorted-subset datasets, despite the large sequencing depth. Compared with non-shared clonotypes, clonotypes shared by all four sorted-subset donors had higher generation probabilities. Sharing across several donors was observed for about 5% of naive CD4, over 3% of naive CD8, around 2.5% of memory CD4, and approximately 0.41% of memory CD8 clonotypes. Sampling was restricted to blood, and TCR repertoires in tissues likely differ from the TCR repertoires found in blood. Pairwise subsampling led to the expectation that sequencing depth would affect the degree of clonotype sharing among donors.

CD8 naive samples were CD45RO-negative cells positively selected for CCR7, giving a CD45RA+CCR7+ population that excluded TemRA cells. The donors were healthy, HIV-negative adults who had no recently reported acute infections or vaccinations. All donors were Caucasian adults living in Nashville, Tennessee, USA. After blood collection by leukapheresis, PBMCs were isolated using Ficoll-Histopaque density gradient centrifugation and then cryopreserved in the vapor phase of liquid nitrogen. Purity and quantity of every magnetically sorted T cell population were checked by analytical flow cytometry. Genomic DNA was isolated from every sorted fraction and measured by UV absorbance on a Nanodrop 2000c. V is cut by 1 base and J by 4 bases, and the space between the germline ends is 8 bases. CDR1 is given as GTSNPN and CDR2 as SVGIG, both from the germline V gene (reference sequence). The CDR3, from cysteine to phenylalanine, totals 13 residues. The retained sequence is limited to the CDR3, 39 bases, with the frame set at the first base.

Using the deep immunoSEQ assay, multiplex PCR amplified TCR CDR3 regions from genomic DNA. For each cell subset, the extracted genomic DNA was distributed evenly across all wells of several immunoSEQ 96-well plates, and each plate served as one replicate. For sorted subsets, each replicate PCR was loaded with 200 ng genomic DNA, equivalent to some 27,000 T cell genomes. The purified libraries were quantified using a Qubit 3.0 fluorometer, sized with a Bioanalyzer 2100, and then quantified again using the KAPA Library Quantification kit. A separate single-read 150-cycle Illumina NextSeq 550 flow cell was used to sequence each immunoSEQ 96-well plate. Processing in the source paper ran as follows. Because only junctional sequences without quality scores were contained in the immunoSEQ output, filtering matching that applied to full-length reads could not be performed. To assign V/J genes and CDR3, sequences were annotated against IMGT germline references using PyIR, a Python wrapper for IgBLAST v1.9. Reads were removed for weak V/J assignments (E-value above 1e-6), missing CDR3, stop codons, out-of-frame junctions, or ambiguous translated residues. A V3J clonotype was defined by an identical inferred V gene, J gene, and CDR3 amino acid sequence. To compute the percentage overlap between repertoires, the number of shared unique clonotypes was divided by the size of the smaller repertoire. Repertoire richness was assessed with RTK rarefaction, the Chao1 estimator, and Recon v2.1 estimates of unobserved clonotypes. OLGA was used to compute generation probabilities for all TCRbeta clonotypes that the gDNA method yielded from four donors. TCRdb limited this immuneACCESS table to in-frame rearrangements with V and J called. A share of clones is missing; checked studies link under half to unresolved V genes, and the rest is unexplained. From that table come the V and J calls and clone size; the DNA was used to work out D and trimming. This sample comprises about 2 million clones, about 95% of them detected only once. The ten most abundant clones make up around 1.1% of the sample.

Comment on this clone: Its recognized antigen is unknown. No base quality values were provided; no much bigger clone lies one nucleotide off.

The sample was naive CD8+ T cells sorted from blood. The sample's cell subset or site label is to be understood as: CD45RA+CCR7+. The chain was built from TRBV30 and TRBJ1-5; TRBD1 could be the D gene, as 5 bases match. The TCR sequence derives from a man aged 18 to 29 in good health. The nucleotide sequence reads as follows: TGTGCCTGGAGTGGAGGGGATAATCAGCCCCAGCATTTT. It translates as CAWSGGDNQPQHF.